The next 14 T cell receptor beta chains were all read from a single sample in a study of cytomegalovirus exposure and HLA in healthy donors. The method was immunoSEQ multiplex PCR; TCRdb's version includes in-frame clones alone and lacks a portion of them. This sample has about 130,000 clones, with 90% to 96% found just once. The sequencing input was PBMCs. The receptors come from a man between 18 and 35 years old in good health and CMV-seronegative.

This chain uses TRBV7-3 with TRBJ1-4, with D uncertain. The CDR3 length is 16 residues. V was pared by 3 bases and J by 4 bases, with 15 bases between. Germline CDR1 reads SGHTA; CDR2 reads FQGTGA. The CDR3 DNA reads TGTGCCAGCAGCTTTGACCCGCAGGTTTTTAATGAAAAACTGTTTTTT. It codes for CASSFDPQVFNEKLFF.

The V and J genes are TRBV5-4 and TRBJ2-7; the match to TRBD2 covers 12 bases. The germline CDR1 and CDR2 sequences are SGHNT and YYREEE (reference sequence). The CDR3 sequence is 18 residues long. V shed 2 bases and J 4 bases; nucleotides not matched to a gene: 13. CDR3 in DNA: TGTGCCAGCAGCTTTGTTGCGCTAGCGGGAGGGCCCCCTTACGAGCAGTACTTC. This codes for CASSFVALAGGPPYEQYF.

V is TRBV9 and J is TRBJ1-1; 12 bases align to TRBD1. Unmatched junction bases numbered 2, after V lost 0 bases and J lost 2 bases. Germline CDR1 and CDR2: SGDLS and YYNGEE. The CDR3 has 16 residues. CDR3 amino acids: CASSVGGQGANTEAFF. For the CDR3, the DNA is TGTGCCAGCAGCGTAGGGGGACAGGGGGCAAACACTGAAGCTTTCTTT.

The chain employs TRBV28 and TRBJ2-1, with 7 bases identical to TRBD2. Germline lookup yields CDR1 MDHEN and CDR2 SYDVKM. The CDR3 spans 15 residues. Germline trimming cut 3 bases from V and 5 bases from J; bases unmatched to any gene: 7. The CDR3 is CASSLGGVPDNEQFF. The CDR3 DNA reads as TGTGCCAGCAGTTTGGGAGGGGTCCCCGACAATGAGCAGTTCTTC.

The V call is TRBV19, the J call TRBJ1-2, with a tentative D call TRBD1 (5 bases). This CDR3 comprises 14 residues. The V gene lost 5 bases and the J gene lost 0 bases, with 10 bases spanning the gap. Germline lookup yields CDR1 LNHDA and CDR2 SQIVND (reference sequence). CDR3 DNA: TGTGCCAGTAGTGGGGCGAGGACTAACTATGGCTACACCTTC. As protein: CASSGARTNYGYTF.

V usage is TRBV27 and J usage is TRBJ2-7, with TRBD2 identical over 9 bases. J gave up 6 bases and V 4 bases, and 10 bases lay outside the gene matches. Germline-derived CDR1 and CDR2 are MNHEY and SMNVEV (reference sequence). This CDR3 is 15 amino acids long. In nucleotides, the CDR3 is TGTGCCAGCAGTTCCCCCGCGGGAGGGTCGGGCGAGCAGTACTTC. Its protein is CASSSPAGGSGEQYF.

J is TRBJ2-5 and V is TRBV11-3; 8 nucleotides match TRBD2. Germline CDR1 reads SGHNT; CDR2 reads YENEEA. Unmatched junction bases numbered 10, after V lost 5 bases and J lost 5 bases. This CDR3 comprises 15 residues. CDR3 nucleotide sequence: TGTGCCAGCAGCGCGTCCGGACTAGCCGGGGAGACCCAGTACTTC. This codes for CASSASGLAGETQYF.

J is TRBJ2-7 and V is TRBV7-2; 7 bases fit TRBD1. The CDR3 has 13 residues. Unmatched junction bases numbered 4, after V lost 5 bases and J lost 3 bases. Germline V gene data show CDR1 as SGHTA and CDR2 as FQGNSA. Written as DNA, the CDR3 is TGTGCCAGCAGCCAGGGGGTTAACTACGAGCAGTACTTC. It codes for CASSQGVNYEQYF.

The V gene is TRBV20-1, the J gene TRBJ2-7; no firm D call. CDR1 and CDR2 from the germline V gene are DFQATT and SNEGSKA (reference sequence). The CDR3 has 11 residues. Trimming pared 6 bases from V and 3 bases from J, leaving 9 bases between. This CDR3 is CSATSFYEQYF. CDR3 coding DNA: TGCAGTGCGACATCATTCTACGAGCAGTACTTC.

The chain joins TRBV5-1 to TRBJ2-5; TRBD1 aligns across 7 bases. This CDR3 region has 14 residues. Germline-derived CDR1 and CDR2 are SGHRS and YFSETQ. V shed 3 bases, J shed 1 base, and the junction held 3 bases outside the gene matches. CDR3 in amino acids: CASSSGTAQETQYF. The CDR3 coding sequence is TGCGCCAGCAGCTCCGGGACAGCCCAAGAGACCCAGTACTTC.

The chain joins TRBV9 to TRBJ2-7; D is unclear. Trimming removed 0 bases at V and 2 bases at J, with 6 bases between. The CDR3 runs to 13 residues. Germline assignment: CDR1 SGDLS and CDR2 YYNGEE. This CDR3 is CASSVGATYEQYF. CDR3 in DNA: TGTGCCAGCAGCGTAGGCGCCACCTACGAGCAGTACTTC.

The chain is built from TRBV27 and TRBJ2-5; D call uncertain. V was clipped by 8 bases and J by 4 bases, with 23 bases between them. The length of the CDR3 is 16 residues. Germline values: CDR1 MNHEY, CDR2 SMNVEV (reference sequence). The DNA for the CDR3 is TGTGCCAGCTCCCGCAATCCCGACAACAGTGGAGAGACCCAGTACTTC. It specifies CASSRNPDNSGETQYF.

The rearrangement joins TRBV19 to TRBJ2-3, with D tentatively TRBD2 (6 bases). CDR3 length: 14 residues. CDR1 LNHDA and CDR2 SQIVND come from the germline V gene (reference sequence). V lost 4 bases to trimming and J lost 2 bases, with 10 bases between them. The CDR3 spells CASSTGVNTDTQYF. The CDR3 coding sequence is TGTGCCAGTAGTACGGGAGTGAACACAGATACGCAGTATTTT.

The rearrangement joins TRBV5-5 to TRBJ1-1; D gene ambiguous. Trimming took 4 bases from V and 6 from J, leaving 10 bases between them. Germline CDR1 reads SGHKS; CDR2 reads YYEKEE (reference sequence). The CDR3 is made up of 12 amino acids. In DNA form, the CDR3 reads TGTGCCAGCAGCCTAGAGGGCCCTGAAGCTTTCTTT. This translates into CASSLEGPEAFF.